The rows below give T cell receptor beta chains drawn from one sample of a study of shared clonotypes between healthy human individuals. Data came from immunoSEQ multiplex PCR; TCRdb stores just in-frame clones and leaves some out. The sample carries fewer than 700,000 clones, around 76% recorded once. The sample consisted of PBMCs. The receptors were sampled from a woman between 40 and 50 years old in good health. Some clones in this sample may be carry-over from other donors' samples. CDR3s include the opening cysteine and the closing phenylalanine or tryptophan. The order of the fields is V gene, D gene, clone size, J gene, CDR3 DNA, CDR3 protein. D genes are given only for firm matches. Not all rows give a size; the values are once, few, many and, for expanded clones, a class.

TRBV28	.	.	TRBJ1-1	TGTGCCAGCAACCATTTCTGGGAGGACAGTTCCACTGAAGCTTTCTTT	CASNHFWEDSSTEAFF
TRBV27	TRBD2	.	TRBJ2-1	TGTGCCAGCAGCGGGACTAGCGGGAGGCTCTCCTACAATGAGCAGTTCTTC	CASSGTSGRLSYNEQFF
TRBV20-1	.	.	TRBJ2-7	TGCAGTGCTAGCGGGGTGGACGAGCAGTACTTC	CSASGVDEQYF
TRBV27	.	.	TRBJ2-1	TGTGCCAGCAGTTTATGGCGAACGGGGGACCCCTACAATGAGCAGTTCTTC	CASSLWRTGDPYNEQFF
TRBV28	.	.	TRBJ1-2	TGTGCCAGCAGTTCCGGAAACGGAGGGATCATCTATGGCTACACCTTC	CASSSGNGGIIYGYTF
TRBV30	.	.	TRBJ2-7	TGTGCCTGGACCGAAAAAGGCTGGTCCTACGAGCAGTACTTC	CAWTEKGWSYEQYF
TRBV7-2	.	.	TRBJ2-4	TGTGCCAGCAGCTTAGTGGGGGAGTTCATTCAGTACTTC	CASSLVGEFIQYF
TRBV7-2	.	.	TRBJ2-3	TGTGCCAGCAGCTTAGTTGGAGGGAGGGGGACAGATACGCAGTATTTT	CASSLVGGRGTDTQYF
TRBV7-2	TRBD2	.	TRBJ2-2	TGTGCCAGCAGACCGACCGGTCTGGGACTAGCGGTCACCGGGGAGCTGTTTTTT	CASRPTGLGLAVTGELFF
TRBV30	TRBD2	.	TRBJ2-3	TGTGCCTGGAGAAAGGGAGGGACCGATACGCAGTATTTT	CAWRKGGTDTQYF
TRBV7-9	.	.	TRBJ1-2	TGTGCCAGCAGCTTAGCCGGGGGCGATGGCTACACCTTC	CASSLAGGDGYTF
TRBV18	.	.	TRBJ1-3	TGTGCCAGCTCACCAGGGCGTTTGGGGGACTCCCATGGAAACACCATATATTTT	CASSPGRLGDSHGNTIYF
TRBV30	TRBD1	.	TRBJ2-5	TGTGCCTGGAGGGCCAAGGGACAGGGTAAAGAGACCCAGTACTTC	CAWRAKGQGKETQYF
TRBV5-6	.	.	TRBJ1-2	TGTGCCAGCAGCTTGATCGGGACTAATGGCTACACCTTC	CASSLIGTNGYTF
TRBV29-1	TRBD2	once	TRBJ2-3	TGCAGCGTTCCTACTAGCGGGGCGATCACAGATACGCAGTATTTT	CSVPTSGAITDTQYF
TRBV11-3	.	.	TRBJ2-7	TGTGCCAGCAGCCAAGGGGTAAGGTACGAGCAGTACTTC	CASSQGVRYEQYF
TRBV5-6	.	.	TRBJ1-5	TGTGCCAGCAGCCTATACAGCCACAATCAGCCCCAGCATTTT	CASSLYSHNQPQHF
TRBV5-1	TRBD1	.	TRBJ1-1	TGCGCCAGCAGCAGATCCGGGACAGGGGACTATGAAGCTTTCTTT	CASSRSGTGDYEAFF
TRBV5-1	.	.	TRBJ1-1	TGCGCCAGCAGCTTGCAGGGACCTACGAACACTGAAGCTTTCTTT	CASSLQGPTNTEAFF
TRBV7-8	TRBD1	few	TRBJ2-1	TGTGCCAGCAGCGCACAGGGGATGCGGGACAATGAGCAGTTCTTC	CASSAQGMRDNEQFF
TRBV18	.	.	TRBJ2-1	TGTGCCAGCTCACCCGTCACCTCACTAGGAAGCTATGAGCAGTTCTTC	CASSPVTSLGSYEQFF
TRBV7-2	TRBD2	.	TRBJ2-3	TGTGCCAGCAGCTTAGCTGGGAGGGCCCCCACAGATACGCAGTATTTT	CASSLAGRAPTDTQYF
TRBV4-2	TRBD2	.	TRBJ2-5	TGTGCCAGCAGCCAAGATCCTAGCGGGCCACAAGAGACCCAGTACTTC	CASSQDPSGPQETQYF
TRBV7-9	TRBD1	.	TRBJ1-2	TGTGCCAGCACCGCGACAGGGCCCAACTATGGCTACACCTTC	CASTATGPNYGYTF
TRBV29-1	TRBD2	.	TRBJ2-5	TGCAGCGTCGCGGCTTGGGAGCTAGCGGGATTCGGGGAGACCCAGTACTTC	CSVAAWELAGFGETQYF
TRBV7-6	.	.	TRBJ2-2	TGTGCCAGCAGCTTAGGAAACTTCCACCCTAACACCGGGGAGCTGTTTTTT	CASSLGNFHPNTGELFF
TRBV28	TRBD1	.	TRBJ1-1	TGTGCCACTTCCTGGGGACAGGGAGCTTTCTTT	CATSWGQGAFF
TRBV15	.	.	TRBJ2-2	TGTGCCACCAGCAGAGGACAGCACACCGGGGAGCTGTTTTTT	CATSRGQHTGELFF
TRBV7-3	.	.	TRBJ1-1	TGTGCCAGCAGCTCCAATATGAACGCTGAAGCTTTATTT	CASSSNMNAEALF
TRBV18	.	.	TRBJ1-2	TGTGCCAGCTCCCCCTCCGCGGGGTTGGACTATGGCTACACCTTC	CASSPSAGLDYGYTF
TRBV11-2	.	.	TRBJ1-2	TGTGCCAGCAGCTCGTTGTCGGGTCGGGACCATGGCTACGCCTTC	CASSSLSGRDHGYAF
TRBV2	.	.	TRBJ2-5	TGTGCCAGCAGACAAGGACGGCTCCAAGAGACCCAGTACTTC	CASRQGRLQETQYF
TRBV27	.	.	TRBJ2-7	TGTGCCAGCAGTTTATACGGGAGCGTCGGATACGAGCAGTACTTC	CASSLYGSVGYEQYF
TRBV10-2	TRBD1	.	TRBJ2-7	TGCGCCAGCAGGGCGGGACAGGGAGTGCGGGAGCAGTACTTC	CASRAGQGVREQYF
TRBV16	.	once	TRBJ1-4	TGTGCCAGCAGCCAATCCCGGGAAAAACTGTTTTTT	CASSQSREKLFF
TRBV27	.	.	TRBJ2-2	TGTGCCAGCAGTTTCGGGACCGGGGAGCTGTTTTTT	CASSFGTGELFF
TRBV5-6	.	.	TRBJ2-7	TGTGCCAGCAGCCTCGGGGAGTACGAGCAGTACTTC	CASSLGEYEQYF
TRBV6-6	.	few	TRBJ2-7	TGTGCCAGCAACGGCCGATACGAGCAGTACTTC	CASNGRYEQYF
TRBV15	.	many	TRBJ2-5	TGTGCCACCAGCAGAGCCCGATTACCTCGGGGAGAGACCCAGTACTTC	CATSRARLPRGETQYF
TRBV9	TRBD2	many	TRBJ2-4	TGTGCCAGCAGTAGCGGGAAGGTAGCCAAAAACATTCAGTACTTC	CASSSGKVAKNIQYF
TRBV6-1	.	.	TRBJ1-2	TGTGCCAGCAGTGAAAACAGGGTTATTGGTGGCTACACCTTC	CASSENRVIGGYTF
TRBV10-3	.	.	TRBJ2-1	TGTGCCATCAGTGAAAACAGACAGGAGGAGCAGTTCTTC	CAISENRQEEQFF
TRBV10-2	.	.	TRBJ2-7	TGCGCCAGCAGTGAAGGCGGACACTACGAGCAGTACTTC	CASSEGGHYEQYF
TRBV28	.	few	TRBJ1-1	TGTGCCAGCAGGGGGGGGGTTGTGAACACTGAAGCTTTCTTT	CASRGGVVNTEAFF
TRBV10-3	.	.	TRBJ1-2	TGTGCCATCAGTGAGTCGGCAGGGTGGGGCTACACCTTC	CAISESAGWGYTF
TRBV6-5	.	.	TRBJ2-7	TGTGCCAGCGGCAATTTGGGGTACGAGCAGTACTTC	CASGNLGYEQYF
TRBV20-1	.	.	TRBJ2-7	TGCAGTGCTAGTAAGAGCTACGAGCAGTACTTC	CSASKSYEQYF
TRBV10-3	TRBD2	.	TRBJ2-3	TGTGCCATCAGCGAGGGGAAGACTAGCGGAAGCACAGATACGCAGTATTTT	CAISEGKTSGSTDTQYF
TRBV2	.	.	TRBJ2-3	TGTGCCAGCAGCCGGGTAGGGGATACGCAGTATTTT	CASSRVGDTQYF